This TCR beta chain derives from a study of shared clonotypes between healthy human individuals. The CDR3 totals 15 residues. The V end was cut by 3 bases, the J end by 7 bases, with 15 bases between. The germline CDR1 and CDR2 sequences are WSHSY and SAAADI. Libraries were prepared by immunoSEQ multiplex PCR; TCRdb keeps only in-frame clonotypes and omits some of them. The table lists over 2 million clones, about 94% of them singletons. Cells designated naive CD8 were CD45RO-negative and were positively selected for CCR7, with terminally differentiated effector memory CD45RA+ cells excluded. This chain links TRBV10-2 with TRBJ1-4; no reliable D call. The sample was naive CD8+ T cells sorted from blood. The TCR comes from a man aged 18 to 35 in good health. The CDR3 DNA is TGCGCCAGCAGTGACCCGACAAGCTTCGGTGAAAAACTGTTTTTT. Translated: CASSDPTSFGEKLFF.